One sample yielded the 5 T cell receptor beta chains listed below, sequenced in a study of cytomegalovirus exposure and HLA in healthy donors. The PCR was carried out with 60 Vbeta primers and 13 Jbeta primers. TCRdb's copy holds only in-frame clones and misses some; the assay was immunoSEQ multiplex PCR. This table has around 130,000 clones, about two thirds appearing once. The sample was PBMCs. These receptors originate from a human donor in good health.

The V gene is TRBV19, the J gene TRBJ2-6; 11 bases are shared with TRBD1. CDR3 length: 17 residues. V dropped 5 bases and J dropped 4; count of bases not matched to a gene: 7. CDR1 and CDR2 from the germline V gene are LNHDA and SQIVND (reference sequence). This chain's CDR3 is CASSYRDRGIGANVLTF. CDR3 DNA: TGTGCCAGTAGTTACCGGGACAGGGGGATCGGGGCCAACGTCCTGACTTTC.

The chain joins TRBV19 to TRBJ2-3, with D perhaps matching TRBD1 (6 bases). Trimming shortened V by 5 bases and J by 0 bases, and 24 bases separated the two germline ends. Germline-derived CDR1 and CDR2 are LNHDA and SQIVND (reference sequence). The CDR3 runs 19 residues. CDR3 nucleotide sequence: TGTGCCAGTAGTCTTATGGGGCAGGGGAGACGGACTAGCACAGATACGCAGTATTTT. It is translated as CASSLMGQGRRTSTDTQYF.

This clone came up a few times. The V call is TRBV11-2, the J call TRBJ1-3; tentative D call: TRBD1 (5 bases). The CDR3 is 15 residues long. Germline CDR1 SGHAT, CDR2 FQNNGV. Trimming removed 3 bases from V and 2 bases from J, with 11 bases in between. The CDR3 sequence: CASSLAGTPGNTIYF. The CDR3 DNA sequence: TGTGCCAGCAGCTTGGCCGGGACTCCTGGAAACACCATATATTTT. The full variable domain, rest sourced from reference TRBV11-2 and TRBJ1-3, is EAGVAQSPRYKIIEKRQSVAFWCNPISGHATLYWYQQILGQGPKLLIQFQNNGVVDDSQLPKDRFSAERLKGVDSTLKIQPAKLEDSAVYLCASSLAGTPGNTIYFGEGSWLTVV.

The chain joins TRBV6-5 to TRBJ1-5; D may be TRBD1 (5 bases). With 5 bases removed from V and 6 bases from J, the gap between germline ends came to 14 bases. Germline V gene sequence: CDR1 MNHEY, CDR2 SVGAGI. CDR3 length equals 14 residues. In DNA form, the CDR3 reads TGTGCCAGCAGTCGTCAGGCAGGGTTTCAGCCCCAGCATTTT. Translated: CASSRQAGFQPQHF.

The chain employs TRBV10-3 and TRBJ1-2, with D possibly being TRBD1 (5 bases). The CDR3 is made up of 17 amino acids. Trimming stripped 6 bases from V and 0 bases from J, with 20 bases between. Germline V gives CDR1 ENHRY, CDR2 SYGVKD. CDR3: CAISPSRTPLANYGYTF. The CDR3 DNA sequence: TGTGCCATCAGCCCCTCAAGGACACCCTTGGCTAACTATGGCTACACCTTC.